This T cell receptor (beta chain) is from a study of cytomegalovirus exposure and HLA in healthy donors. The donors were part of the roughly 120-subject validation cohort, which stood apart from the approximately 700-subject first cohort. Germline-derived CDR1 and CDR2 are SQVTM and ANQGSEA. This CDR3 spans 16 amino acids. V dropped 1 base and J dropped 1; count of bases not matched to a gene: 5. Produced via immunoSEQ multiplex PCR; TCRdb's table is partial and in-frame only. Seen here are 70,000 or so clones, about 94% observed once, and the top ten hold more than 0.8%. This chain uses TRBV29-1 with TRBJ2-1; 9 positions match TRBD2. The clonotype comes from a woman in her late teens or twenties in good health and CMV-seronegative. What was sequenced was PBMCs. The CDR3 loop is CSVEGGLAGSYNEQFF. DNA of the CDR3: TGCAGCGTTGAAGGGGGGCTAGCGGGATCCTACAATGAGCAGTTCTTC.